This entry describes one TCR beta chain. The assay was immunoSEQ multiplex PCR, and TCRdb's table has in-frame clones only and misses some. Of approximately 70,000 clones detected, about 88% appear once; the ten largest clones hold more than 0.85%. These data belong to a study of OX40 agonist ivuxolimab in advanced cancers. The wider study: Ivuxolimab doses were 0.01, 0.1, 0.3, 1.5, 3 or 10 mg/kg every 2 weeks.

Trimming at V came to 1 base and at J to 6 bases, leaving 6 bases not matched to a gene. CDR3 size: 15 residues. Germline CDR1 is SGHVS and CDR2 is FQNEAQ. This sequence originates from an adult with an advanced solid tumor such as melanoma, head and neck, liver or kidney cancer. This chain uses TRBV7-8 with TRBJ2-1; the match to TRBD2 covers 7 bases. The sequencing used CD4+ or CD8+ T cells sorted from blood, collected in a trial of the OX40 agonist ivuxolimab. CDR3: CASSLGRLAANEQFF. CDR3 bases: TGTGCCAGCAGCTTAGGGAGGCTAGCGGCCAATGAGCAGTTCTTC.